This T cell receptor beta chain appears in the sequencing data of a study of blood T cell repertoires in COVID-19. Study overall: T cells, B-cell-depleted T cells, or PBMCs supplied cDNA or gDNA.

This clone appeared once. As originally analysed: From reference gene primer amplification, estimates of nucleated cell counts were derived. Only in-frame clones appear in the TCRdb table, and some are missing; sequencing was by immunoSEQ multiplex PCR. That table furnishes V, J and clone size, whereas the DNA furnished D and trimming. Of a few hundred thousand clones listed, approximately 90% are singletons. This CDR3 is 17 amino acids long. The V and J ends lost 0 bases and 2 bases respectively, with 16 bases between them. Source material: peripheral blood. J is TRBJ1-2 and V is TRBV6-7; the D is unclear. TRBV6-7 qualifies as an ORF whose function is uncertain. The TCR comes from a woman aged 45-65 years with active or convalescent COVID-19. In nucleotides, the CDR3 is TGTGCCAGCAGTTACTCGCAGTTGCAGGTGATGAACTATGGCTACACCTTC. Protein product: CASSYSQLQVMNYGYTF.